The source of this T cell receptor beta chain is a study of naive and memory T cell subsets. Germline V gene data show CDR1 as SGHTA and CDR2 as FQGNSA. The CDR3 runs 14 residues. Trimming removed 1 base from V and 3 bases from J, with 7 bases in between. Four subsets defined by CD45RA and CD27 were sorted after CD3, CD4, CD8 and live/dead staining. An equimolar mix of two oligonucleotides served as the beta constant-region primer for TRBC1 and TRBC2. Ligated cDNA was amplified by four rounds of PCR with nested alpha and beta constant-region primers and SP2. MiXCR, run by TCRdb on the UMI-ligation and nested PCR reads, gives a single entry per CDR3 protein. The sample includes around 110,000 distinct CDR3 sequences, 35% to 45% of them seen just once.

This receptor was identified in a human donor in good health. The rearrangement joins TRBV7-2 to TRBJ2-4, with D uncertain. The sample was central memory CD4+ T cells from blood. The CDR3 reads CASSLGSNKNIQYF. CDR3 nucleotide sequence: TGTGCCAGCAGCTTAGGATCTAACAAAAACATTCAGTACTTC.